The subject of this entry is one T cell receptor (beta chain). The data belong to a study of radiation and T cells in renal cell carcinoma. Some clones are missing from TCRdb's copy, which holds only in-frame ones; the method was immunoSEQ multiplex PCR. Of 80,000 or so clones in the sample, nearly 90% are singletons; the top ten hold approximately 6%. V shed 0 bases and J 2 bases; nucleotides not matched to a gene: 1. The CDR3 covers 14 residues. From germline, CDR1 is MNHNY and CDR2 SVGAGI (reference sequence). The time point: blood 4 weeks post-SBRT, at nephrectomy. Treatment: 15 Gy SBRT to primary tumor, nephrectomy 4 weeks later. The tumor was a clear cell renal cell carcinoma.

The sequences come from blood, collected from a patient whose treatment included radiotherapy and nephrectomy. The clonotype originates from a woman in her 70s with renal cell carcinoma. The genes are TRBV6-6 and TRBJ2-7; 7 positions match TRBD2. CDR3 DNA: TGTGCCAGCAGTTACTCCGGACTAGCCTACGAGCAGTACTTC. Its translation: CASSYSGLAYEQYF.